This record concerns one T cell receptor beta chain sequence. Its target is not known. At deep level, the assay was performed. The method was immunoSEQ multiplex PCR; TCRdb's version includes in-frame clones alone and lacks a portion of them. This table has about 2 million clones, just under 95% appearing once. These data belong to a study of shared clonotypes between healthy human individuals. The CDR3 length is 13 residues. The V end lost 3 bases, the J end lost 7 bases, and 10 bases lay between the germline ends. Germline assignment: CDR1 MDHEN and CDR2 SYDVKM. The naive CD8 subset, CD45RO-negative cells positively selected for CCR7, excluded terminally differentiated effector memory CD45RA+ cells. Healthy HIV-negative adults with no recent acute infections or vaccinations were recruited as donors. Study-wide findings and caveats: Relative to memory subsets, naive subsets generally showed larger estimated richness. Among donors, sharing of clonotypes was expected to be affected by sequencing depth.

The V gene is TRBV28, the J gene TRBJ2-1; D ambiguous. Sequencing input: naive CD8+ T cells sorted from blood. The sequence derives from a young man in good health. The CDR3 DNA reads TGTGCCAGCAGTTTTAGACCCGTTAATGAGCAGTTCTTC. Translation: CASSFRPVNEQFF.